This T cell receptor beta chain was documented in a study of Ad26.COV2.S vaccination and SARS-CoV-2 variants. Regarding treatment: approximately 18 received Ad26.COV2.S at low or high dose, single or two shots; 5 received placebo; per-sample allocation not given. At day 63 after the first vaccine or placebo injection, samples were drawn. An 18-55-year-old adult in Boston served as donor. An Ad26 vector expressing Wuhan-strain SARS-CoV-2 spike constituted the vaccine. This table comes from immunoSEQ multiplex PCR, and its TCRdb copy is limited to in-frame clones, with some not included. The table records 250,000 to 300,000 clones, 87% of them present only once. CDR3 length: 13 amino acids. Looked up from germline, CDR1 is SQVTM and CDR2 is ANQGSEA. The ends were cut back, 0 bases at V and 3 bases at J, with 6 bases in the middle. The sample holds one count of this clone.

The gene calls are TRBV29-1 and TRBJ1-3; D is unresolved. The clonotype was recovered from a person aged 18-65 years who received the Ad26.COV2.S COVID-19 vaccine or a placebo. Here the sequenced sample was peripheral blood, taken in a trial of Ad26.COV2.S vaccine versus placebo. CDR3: CSVEDRSGNTIYF. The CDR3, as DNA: TGCAGCGTTGAAGACCGGAGTGGAAACACCATATATTTT.